Shown below are 20 T cell receptor beta chains from a single sample sequenced in a study of CD8 T cells in Susac syndrome. Reverse transcription of roughly 0.5 to 1 ug RNA was carried out with random hexamers. TCRdb itself ran the immunoSEQ multiplex PCR reads through MiXCR, one entry per CDR3 protein. The sample holds around 200,000 distinct CDR3 sequences, roughly 94% seen once. Sequencing was carried out using CD4+ T cells from PBMCs. The source of these receptors is a human donor in good health.

V gene TRBV20-1 combines with J gene TRBJ2-7, with D uncertain. Looked up from germline, CDR1 is DFQATT and CDR2 is SNEGSKA (reference sequence). The CDR3 has 11 residues. CDR3 region: CSPIRTYEQYV. Written as DNA, the CDR3 is TGCAGCCCTATTCGAACCTACGAGCAGTACGTC.

The chain joins TRBV14 to TRBJ2-7; TRBD1 aligns across 7 bases. This CDR3 has 14 amino acids. V lost 4 bases and J lost 0; bases outside the gene matches: 3. The germline V gene has CDR1 SGHDN and CDR2 FVKESK. The chain's CDR3 is CASSRTGLSYEQYF. The CDR3 DNA is TGTGCCAGCAGCCGGACAGGACTCTCCTACGAGCAGTACTTC.

The V call is TRBV29-1, the J call TRBJ1-1; 7 nucleotides agree with TRBD1. Germline V lookup: CDR1 SQVTM, CDR2 ANQGSEA. The CDR3 contains 13 residues. V gave up 3 bases and J gave up 11 bases; unmatched junction bases: 12. The CDR3 DNA reads as TGCAGCGTTGATAAGGGGACAGCGATACAGGCTTTCTTT. Amino acid sequence: CSVDKGTAIQAFF.

The chain combines TRBV28 with TRBJ1-2; no clear D. Trimming took 5 bases from V and 6 from J, leaving 13 bases between them. The CDR3 spans 13 residues. Germline lookup yields CDR1 MDHEN and CDR2 SYDVKM. CDR3 residues: CASSPPRENGYTF. The CDR3 DNA reads TGTGCCAGCAGTCCCCCCCGGGAGAATGGCTACACCTTC.

CDR3 coding DNA: TGTGCCAGCAGCGTGGGCCCACAGGGGTATTCACCCCTCCACTTT. Amino acids: CASSVGPQGYSPLHF. The rearrangement joins TRBV9 to TRBJ1-6, with 7 positions matching TRBD1. The CDR3 is made up of 15 amino acids. Unmatched junction bases numbered 7, after V lost 2 bases and J lost 8 bases. CDR1 and CDR2 from the germline V gene are SGDLS and YYNGEE.

The rearrangement uses TRBV29-1 and TRBJ1-2; D is undetermined. Germline values: CDR1 SQVTM, CDR2 ANQGSEA. This CDR3 region has 13 residues. V was pared by 4 bases and J by 8 bases, with 17 bases between. The CDR3 DNA reads as TGCAGCGTTGTGAGGTCGGGGATAGAGGGCTACACCTTC. Translation gives CSVVRSGIEGYTF. Together with reference TRBV29-1 and TRBJ1-2, the CDR3 gives the full variable domain: SAVISQKPSRDICQRGTSLTIQCQVDSQVTMMFWYRQQPGQSLTLIATANQGSEATYESGFVIDKFPISRPNLTFSTLTVSNMSPEDSSIYLCSVVRSGIEGYTFGSGTRLTVV.

The rearrangement uses TRBV15 and TRBJ2-3, with D perhaps matching TRBD2 (6 bases). Germline lookup yields CDR1 LNHNV and CDR2 YYDKDF (reference sequence). V was pared by 6 bases and J by 1 base, with 8 bases between. The CDR3 is 13 residues long. The CDR3 nucleotides read TGTGCCACCAGGGCTAGCGGCACAGATACGCAGTATTTT. Translated, it gives CATRASGTDTQYF.

This clonotype was counted once. The gene calls are TRBV12-3 or TRBV12-4 and TRBJ2-3; 10 positions match TRBD2. CDR3 size: 14 residues. Trimming cost V 4 bases and J 4 bases; bases outside gene matches: 2. The CDR3 region has the DNA TGTGCCAGCAGTTCGGGACTAGCGTCAGATACGCAGTATTTT. Translated, it gives CASSSGLASDTQYF.

The chain employs TRBV20-1 and TRBJ1-1; no reliable D call. V lost 0 bases, J lost 3 bases, and 11 bases lay in between. The CDR3 is 14 amino acids. Germline CDR1 is DFQATT and CDR2 is SNEGSKA (reference sequence). The CDR3 loop reads CSARDTGRYTEAFF. The CDR3 nucleotides are TGCAGTGCTAGAGATACGGGGAGATACACTGAAGCTTTCTTT.

The rearrangement joins TRBV28 to TRBJ2-7; D possibly corresponds to TRBD2 (6 bases). V shed 6 bases and J shed 4 bases, with 16 bases lying between them. The CDR3 totals 14 residues. Germline V gene sequence: CDR1 MDHEN, CDR2 SYDVKM. CDR3 protein: CASRPGTPGYEQYV. Written as DNA, the CDR3 is TGTGCCAGCAGACCGGGGACTCCCGGTTACGAGCAGTACGTC.

The chain recombines TRBV9 with TRBJ2-2; D uncertain. The CDR3 is 16 residues long. The V gene lost 0 bases and the J gene lost 3 bases, with 12 bases spanning the gap. In germline, CDR1 is SGDLS, CDR2 YYNGEE. DNA for the CDR3: TGTGCCAGCAGCGTAGAGGCCCGCGCCCACACCGGGGAGCTGTTTTTT. This sequence encodes CASSVEARAHTGELFF.

This chain connects TRBV3-1 to TRBJ2-5, with 7 nucleotides matching TRBD1. V shed 0 bases and J 5 bases; nucleotides not matched to a gene: 6. This CDR3 is 15 amino acids long. The germline V gene has CDR1 LGHDT and CDR2 YNNKEL (reference sequence). CDR3: CASSQDVTGSETQYF. The CDR3 DNA is TGTGCCAGCAGCCAAGATGTGACAGGGTCGGAGACCCAGTACTTC.

This chain links TRBV29-1 with TRBJ2-3; D is uncertain. Germline CDR1 is SQVTM and CDR2 is ANQGSEA. Trimming removed 8 bases at V and 0 bases at J, with 18 bases between. This CDR3 region has 15 residues. Here the CDR3 reads CSFEGGGTSTDTQYF. CDR3 nucleotides: TGCAGCTTCGAAGGCGGCGGAACTAGCACAGATACGCAGTATTTT.

This sequence joins TRBV30 and TRBJ1-4; possible D gene TRBD1, 5 bases. Trimming removed 5 bases at V and 7 bases at J, with 17 bases between. CDR3 size: 14 residues. From germline, CDR1 is GTSNPN and CDR2 SVGIG (reference sequence). CDR3 residues: CAWAPGGRGEKLFF. CDR3 DNA: TGTGCCTGGGCCCCGGGGGGAAGAGGTGAAAAACTGTTTTTT.

The chain couples TRBV9 to TRBJ2-1; TRBD2 is a possible D gene (6 bases). Germline assignment: CDR1 SGDLS and CDR2 YYNGEE. The CDR3 is made up of 14 amino acids. The V and J ends lost 0 bases and 10 bases respectively, with 14 bases between them. In DNA, the CDR3 is TGTGCCAGCAGCGTAGGAGTAGGCCGGGGGGAGCAGTTCTTC. As protein: CASSVGVGRGEQFF.

The chain links TRBV7-8 to TRBJ1-4, with unresolved D. The CDR3 totals 13 residues. Germline-derived CDR1 and CDR2 are SGHVS and FQNEAQ. V was shortened by 5 bases and J by 6 bases, with 10 bases between the two germline ends. The CDR3 DNA follows: TGTGCCAGCAGCCCGGGTGTGGATGAAAAACTGTTTTTT. Translating gives CASSPGVDEKLFF.

This chain links TRBV9 with TRBJ2-3, with D uncertain. CDR3 length: 12 residues. Germline V gene data show CDR1 as SGDLS and CDR2 as YYNGEE. With 0 bases removed from V and 5 bases from J, the gap between germline ends came to 4 bases. Here the CDR3 reads CASSVALDTQYF. The CDR3 DNA reads TGTGCCAGCAGCGTAGCTTTAGATACGCAGTATTTT.

This chain joins TRBV6-2 or TRBV6-3 and TRBJ2-1; D unresolved. Germline V gene sequence: CDR1 MNHEY, CDR2 SVGEGT. Trimming took 6 bases from V and 1 from J, leaving 10 bases between them. The CDR3 spans 14 residues. Written as DNA, the CDR3 is TGTGCCAGCAGCCAAGCGACATCCTACAATGAGCAGTTCTTC. Translating it yields CASSQATSYNEQFF.

The chain combines TRBV5-1 with TRBJ2-1; 13 bases align to TRBD2. The junction had 4 bases not matched to a gene; V was cut back by 4 bases and J by 9 bases. Germline V CDR1 and CDR2: SGHRS, YFSETQ. The CDR3 runs to 14 residues. The CDR3 nucleotides read TGCGCCAGCAGCCGGACTAGCGGGAGTGCTGAGCAGTTCTTC. This sequence encodes CASSRTSGSAEQFF. Using reference TRBV5-1 and TRBJ2-1 for the parts outside the CDR3, the full variable domain is KAGVTQTPRYLIKTRGQQVTLSCSPISGHRSVSWYQQTPGQGLQFLFEYFSETQRNKGNFPGRFSGRQFSNSRSEMNVSTLELGDSALYLCASSRTSGSAEQFFGPGTRLTVL.

This clonotype appeared a single time. The gene calls are TRBV20-1 and TRBJ1-4; the D is unclear. V lost 0 bases to trimming and J lost 12 bases, with 17 bases between them. The CDR3 contains 14 residues. Germline V lookup: CDR1 DFQATT, CDR2 SNEGSKA (reference sequence). CDR3 residues: CSARDHKNSRELFF. Written as DNA, the CDR3 is TGCAGTGCTAGAGATCACAAGAACTCCCGAGAACTGTTTTTT.